This T cell receptor (beta chain) was captured in a study of cytomegalovirus exposure and HLA in healthy donors. As for the study in general: An analysis done earlier identified 90 million to 120 million unique TCR beta sequences from around 180 million T cells.

Study-wide results and caveats: In a later analysis, at a false discovery rate of 0.05, approximately 15,000 TCR beta sequences matched HLA alleles.

Primers: 60 Vbeta forward and 13 Jbeta reverse. The method was immunoSEQ multiplex PCR; TCRdb's version includes in-frame clones alone and lacks a portion of them. The data contain under 200,000 clones, over 70% of them singletons. Comment on this clone: Its antigen is not identified.

Each donor was healthy, and each was a bone marrow donor. At collection, donors were nominally healthy, but unrecorded immune exposures were probable. V was shortened by 6 bases and J by 8 bases, with 7 bases between the two germline ends. This CDR3 has 11 residues. From germline, CDR1 is SNHLY and CDR2 FYNNEI. Sequencing was done on a sample of PBMCs. This sequence originates from a man aged 40-55 years in good health and CMV-seronegative. The chain joins TRBV2 to TRBJ1-4; D gene uncertain. The CDR3, as DNA: TGTGCCAGCAGAGTAGCGGAAAAACTGTTTTTT. Translating gives CASRVAEKLFF. Drawing the rest from reference TRBV2 and TRBJ1-4, the complete variable domain is EPEVTQTPSHQVTQMGQEVILRCVPISNHLYFYWYRQILGQKVEFLVSFYNNEISEKSEIFDDQFSVERPDGSNFTLKIRSTKLEDSAMYFCASRVAEKLFFGSGTQLSVL.